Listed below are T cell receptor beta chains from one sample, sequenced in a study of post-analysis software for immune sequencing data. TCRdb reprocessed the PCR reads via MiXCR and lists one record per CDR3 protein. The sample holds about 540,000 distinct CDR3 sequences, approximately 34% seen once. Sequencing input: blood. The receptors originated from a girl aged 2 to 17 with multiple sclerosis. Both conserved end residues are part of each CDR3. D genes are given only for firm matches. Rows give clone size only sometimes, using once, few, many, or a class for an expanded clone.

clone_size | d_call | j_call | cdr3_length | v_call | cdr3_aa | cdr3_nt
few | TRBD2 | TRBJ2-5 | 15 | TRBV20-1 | CSARETSGEVKTQYF | TGCAGTGCTAGAGAGACTAGCGGCGAAGTGAAGACCCAGTACTTC
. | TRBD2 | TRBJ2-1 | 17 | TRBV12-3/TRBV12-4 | CASILSGGLAGGYEQFF | TGTGCCAGCATTCTGTCCGGGGGACTAGCGGGGGGCTATGAGCAGTTCTTC
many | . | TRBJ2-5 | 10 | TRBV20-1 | CSAKLGTQYF | TGCAGTGCTAAACTGGGGACCCAGTACTTC
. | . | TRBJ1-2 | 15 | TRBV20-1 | CSARDQGGRPYGYTF | TGCAGTGCTAGAGATCAAGGGGGGAGACCCTATGGCTACACCTTC
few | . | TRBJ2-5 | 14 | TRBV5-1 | CASSATGLPETQYF | TGCGCCAGCAGCGCCACAGGGTTACCAGAGACCCAGTACTTC
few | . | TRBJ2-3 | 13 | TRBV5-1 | CASSEQSTDTQYF | TGCGCCAGCAGCGAACAGTCCACAGATACGCAGTATTTT
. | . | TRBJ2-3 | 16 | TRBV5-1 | CASSLDPSGTTDTQYF | TGCGCCAGCAGCTTGGACCCAAGCGGAACCACAGATACGCAGTATTTT
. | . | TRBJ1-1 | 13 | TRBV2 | CASSVSTDPEAFF | TGTGCCAGCAGTGTTTCGACCGACCCTGAAGCTTTCTTT
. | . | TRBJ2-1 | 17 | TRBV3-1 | CASSQARRGLDTGEQFF | TGTGCCAGCAGCCAAGCAAGGAGAGGTTTGGACACGGGTGAGCAGTTCTTC
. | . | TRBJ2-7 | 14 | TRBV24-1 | CATSDLAGAGEQYF | TGTGCCACCAGTGATTTAGCCGGGGCCGGCGAGCAGTACTTC
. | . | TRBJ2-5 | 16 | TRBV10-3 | CAISEGQQPYQETRYF | TGTGCCATCAGTGAGGGTCAGCAACCGTACCAAGAGACCCGGTACTTC
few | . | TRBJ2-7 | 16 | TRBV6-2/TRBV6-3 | CASRTGGQGGVYEQYF | TGTGCCAGCAGAACCGGAGGGCAGGGGGGGGTCTACGAGCAGTACTTC
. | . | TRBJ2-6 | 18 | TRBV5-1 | CASSLGWQDHSGANVLTF | TGCGCCAGCAGCTTGGGTTGGCAGGACCACTCTGGGGCCAACGTCCTGACTTTC
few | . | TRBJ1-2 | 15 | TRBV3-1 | CASSQVLAGNYGYTF | TGTGCCAGCAGCCAAGTTCTCGCAGGGAACTATGGCTACACCTTC
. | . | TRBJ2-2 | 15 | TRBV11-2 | CASSPEGLNTGELFF | TGTGCCAGCAGCCCAGAGGGACTGAACACCGGGGAGCTGTTTTTT
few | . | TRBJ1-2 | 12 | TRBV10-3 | CAISDLGYGYTF | TGTGCCATCAGTGACTTAGGGTATGGCTACACCTTC
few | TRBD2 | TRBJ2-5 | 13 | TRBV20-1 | CSARLAGVLEQYF | TGCAGTGCTAGACTAGCGGGGGTGCTAGAGCAGTACTTC
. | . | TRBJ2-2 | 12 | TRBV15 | CATSMAAGELFF | TGTGCCACCAGCATGGCCGCGGGGGAGCTGTTTTTT
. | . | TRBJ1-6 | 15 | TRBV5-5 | CASSLDPGYNSPLHF | TGTGCCAGCAGCTTGGATCCGGGTTATAATTCACCCCTCCACTTT
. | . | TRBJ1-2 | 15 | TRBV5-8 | CASSPGQTFNYGYTF | TGTGCCAGCAGCCCCGGACAGACCTTTAACTATGGCTACACCTTC
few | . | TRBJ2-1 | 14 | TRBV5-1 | CASSLGPNPNEQFF | TGCGCCAGCAGCTTAGGACCCAATCCGAATGAGCAGTTCTTC
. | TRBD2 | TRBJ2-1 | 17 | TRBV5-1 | CASSSGLAGGQGNEQFF | TGCGCCAGCAGCTCGGGACTAGCGGGGGGGCAGGGCAATGAGCAGTTCTTC
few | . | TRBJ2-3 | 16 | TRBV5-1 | CASSLSPFRGKETQYF | TGCGCCAGCAGCTTGTCCCCTTTCAGAGGGAAAGAAACGCAGTATTTT
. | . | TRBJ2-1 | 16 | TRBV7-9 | CASSLPTHRSYNEQFF | TGTGCCAGCAGCCTACCGACCCATCGCTCCTACAATGAGCAGTTCTTC
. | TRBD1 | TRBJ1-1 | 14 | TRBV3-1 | CASSPKTGSTEAFF | TGTGCCAGCAGCCCAAAGACAGGGAGCACTGAAGCTTTCTTT
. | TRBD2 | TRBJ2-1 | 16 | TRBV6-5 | CASSSLSGGGYNEQFF | TGTGCCAGCAGTTCTTTATCGGGGGGGGGTTACAATGAGCAGTTCTTC
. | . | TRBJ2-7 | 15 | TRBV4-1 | CASSQEIRDYYEQYF | TGCGCCAGCAGCCAAGAGATCAGGGATTACTACGAGCAGTACTTC
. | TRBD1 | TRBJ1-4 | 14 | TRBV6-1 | CASSLAGGSEKLFF | TGTGCCAGCAGCCTTGCAGGGGGCAGTGAAAAACTGTTTTTT
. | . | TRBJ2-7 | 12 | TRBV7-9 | CASSPQDYEQYF | TGTGCCAGCAGCCCCCAGGACTACGAGCAGTACTTC
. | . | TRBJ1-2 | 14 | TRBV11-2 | CASSLELGSYGYTF | TGTGCCAGCAGCTTAGAGTTGGGGTCCTATGGCTACACCTTC
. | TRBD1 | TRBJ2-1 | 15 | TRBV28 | CASSNSGQLHYEQFF | TGTGCCAGCAGCAATTCGGGACAGTTGCACTATGAGCAGTTCTTC
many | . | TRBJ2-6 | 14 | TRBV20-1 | CSARQVAGANVLTF | TGCAGTGCTAGGCAGGTGGCAGGGGCCAACGTCCTGACTTTC
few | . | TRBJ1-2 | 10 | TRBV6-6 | CASRWVGYTF | TGTGCCAGCCGATGGGTGGGCTACACCTTC
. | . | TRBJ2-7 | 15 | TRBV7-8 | CASSLDPALLYEQYF | TGTGCCAGCAGCTTAGACCCGGCACTACTTTACGAGCAGTACTTC
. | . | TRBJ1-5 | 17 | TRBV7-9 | CASSPTGGALSNQPQHF | TGTGCCAGCAGCCCCACGGGGGGGGCACTTAGCAATCAGCCCCAGCATTTT
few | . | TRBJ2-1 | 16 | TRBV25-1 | CASSPRGRRAFNEQFF | TGTGCCAGCAGTCCACGGGGACGGAGGGCATTCAATGAGCAGTTCTTC
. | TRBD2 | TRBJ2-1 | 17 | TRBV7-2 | CASSVGAGLADYNEQFF | TGTGCCAGCAGCGTAGGGGCGGGACTAGCGGATTACAATGAGCAGTTCTTC
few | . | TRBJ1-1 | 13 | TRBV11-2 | CASSFKVNTEAFF | TGTGCCAGCAGCTTTAAAGTCAACACTGAAGCTTTCTTT
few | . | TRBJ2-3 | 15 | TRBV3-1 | CASSQVEGGRDTQYF | TGTGCCAGCAGCCAAGTAGAGGGTGGCCGCGATACGCAGTATTTT
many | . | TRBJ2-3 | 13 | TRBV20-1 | CSVALLRTDTQYF | TGCAGTGTTGCACTTCTTCGCACAGATACGCAGTATTTT
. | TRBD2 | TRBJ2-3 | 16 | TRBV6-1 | CASNLGLAGGTDTQYF | TGTGCCAGCAACCTAGGACTAGCGGGGGGTACAGATACGCAGTATTTT
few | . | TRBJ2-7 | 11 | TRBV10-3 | CAISEAGEQYF | TGTGCCATCAGTGAGGCTGGCGAGCAGTACTTC
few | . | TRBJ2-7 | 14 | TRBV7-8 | CAGSFRDVSYEQYF | TGTGCCGGCAGCTTCCGGGACGTCTCCTACGAGCAGTACTTC
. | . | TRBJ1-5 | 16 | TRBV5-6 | CASSLKRTGPGQPQHF | TGTGCCAGCAGCTTGAAGCGGACGGGGCCGGGGCAGCCCCAGCATTTT
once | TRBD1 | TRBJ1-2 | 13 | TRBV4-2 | CASSQVGTGRYTF | TGTGCCAGCAGTCAAGTAGGGACAGGGAGATACACCTTC
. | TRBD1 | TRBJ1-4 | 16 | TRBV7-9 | CASSPSTGGSNEKLFF | TGTGCCAGCAGCCCGAGCACAGGGGGAAGTAATGAAAAACTGTTTTTT
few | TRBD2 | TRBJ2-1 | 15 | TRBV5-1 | CASSLRAGTYNEQFF | TGCGCCAGCAGCTTGAGAGCGGGGACTTACAATGAGCAGTTCTTC
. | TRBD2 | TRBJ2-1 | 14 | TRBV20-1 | CSASRLAGSNEQFF | TGCAGTGCTTCTCGACTAGCGGGGAGTAATGAGCAGTTCTTC
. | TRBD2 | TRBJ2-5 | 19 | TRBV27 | CASSWKGWLAGIPGETQYF | TGTGCCAGCAGTTGGAAGGGATGGCTAGCGGGGATTCCGGGGGAGACCCAGTACTTC
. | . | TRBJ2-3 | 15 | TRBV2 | CASRGDLELSDTQYF | TGTGCCAGCAGGGGCGACTTGGAACTGTCCGATACGCAGTATTTT
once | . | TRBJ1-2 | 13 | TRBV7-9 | CASSFWDRYGYTF | TGTGCCAGCAGCTTCTGGGATCGCTATGGCTACACCTTC
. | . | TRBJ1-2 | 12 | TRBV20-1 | CSAHQGNYGYTF | TGCAGTGCTCATCAGGGTAACTATGGCTACACTTTC
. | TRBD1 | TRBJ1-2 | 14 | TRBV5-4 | CASSLRTGGYGYTF | TGTGCCAGCAGCTTGAGGACAGGAGGCTATGGCTACACCTTC
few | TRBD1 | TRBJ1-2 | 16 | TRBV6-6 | CASSYSIGRQGEGYTF | TGTGCCAGCAGTTACTCGATCGGCCGACAGGGAGAGGGCTACACCTTC